This record covers a single T cell receptor (beta chain). This clonotype was observed many times. The specificity of this receptor is unknown. No quality values exist for individual bases; no much larger clone is one base distant. This entry is derived from a study of CD8+CD57+ T cells in acquired aplastic anemia (dated by TCRdb to between 2018 and 2020). The study in broad terms: DNA extracted from sorted CD4+ and CD8+ cells had a mean of about 3.2 ug, with a range of 0.2 to 27.4 ug. Healthy donor samples averaged roughly 9.9 million reads for CD4+ and fewer than 12 million for CD8+ cells.

Genomic DNA served as template for TCR beta VDJ combination and CDR3 sequence profiling. TCR repertoire sequencing was run on an Illumina HiSeq 2000. In the authors' own workflow: TRBV/TRBJ rearrangement plots, CDR3 size and DJ length profiles, and Simpson's diversity index were used to assess repertoires. Whichever DNA sequence was most abundant in the deep sequencing data was defined as the immunodominant clone. CDR3 amino acid sequences were checked for sharing between subjects and were compared against published repertoires and the VDJdb database. Starting from the raw public reads, TCRdb applied fastp trimming at Q25, assembled clones with MiXCR and retained in-frame beta chains. Identical CDR3 protein sequences are pooled into one entry, listed with their most common genes and DNA. For this entry, the V and J calls and clone size follow TCRdb and not the study's own pipeline. This sample lists around 200,000 distinct CDR3 sequences; over 55% were detected once. The ten largest make up about 29% of the sample.

What the study reported, not specific to this receptor: CD8+ Simpson's diversity did not differ significantly between patients and healthy controls (P=0.060). Although under 35 CD8+ CDR3 sequences were shared by patients and controls, these sequences appeared highly expressed in patients and within the immunodominant clones of patients.

TCR repertoires of sorted CD4+ and CD8+ blood T cells from severe aplastic anemia patients and healthy subjects were deep-sequenced in the study. Ficoll-Paque density gradient centrifugation was used to isolate peripheral blood mononuclear cells. Before DNA extraction, CD4+ and CD8+ T cells were sorted with FACS or magnetic beads. Sequencing was performed on sorted CD4+, CD8+, or CD8+CD57+ T cells (not recorded which) from PBMCs. The clonotype comes from a human donor in good health.

The sequence in DNA is TGCGCCAGCAGCTTGGGCCACGGTCGCAATGAGCAGTTCTTC. Its protein product is CASSLGHGRNEQFF. The sequence joins TRBV5-1 to TRBJ2-1, with no reliable assignment of the D segment. Spanning cysteine to phenylalanine, the CDR3 consists of 14 amino acids. Only the CDR3 region is kept as DNA, spanning 42 bases read in frame from base 1. A distance of 10 bases separates the germline ends of V and J, which lose 0 bases and 6 bases respectively. Taken from the germline V gene, the CDR1 and CDR2 loops are SGHRS and YFSETQ.